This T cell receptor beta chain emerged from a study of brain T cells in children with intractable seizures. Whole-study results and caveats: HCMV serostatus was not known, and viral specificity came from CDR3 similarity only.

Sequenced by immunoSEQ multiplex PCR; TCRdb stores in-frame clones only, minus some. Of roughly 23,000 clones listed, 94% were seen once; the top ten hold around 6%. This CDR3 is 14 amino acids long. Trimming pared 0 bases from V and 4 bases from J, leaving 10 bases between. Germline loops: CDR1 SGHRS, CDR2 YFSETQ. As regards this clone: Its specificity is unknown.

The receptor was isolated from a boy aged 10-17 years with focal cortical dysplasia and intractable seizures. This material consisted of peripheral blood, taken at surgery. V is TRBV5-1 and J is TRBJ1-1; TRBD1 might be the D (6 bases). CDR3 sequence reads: CASSLDGGGTEAFF. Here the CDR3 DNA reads TGCGCCAGCAGCTTGGACGGAGGGGGCACTGAAGCTTTCTTT.